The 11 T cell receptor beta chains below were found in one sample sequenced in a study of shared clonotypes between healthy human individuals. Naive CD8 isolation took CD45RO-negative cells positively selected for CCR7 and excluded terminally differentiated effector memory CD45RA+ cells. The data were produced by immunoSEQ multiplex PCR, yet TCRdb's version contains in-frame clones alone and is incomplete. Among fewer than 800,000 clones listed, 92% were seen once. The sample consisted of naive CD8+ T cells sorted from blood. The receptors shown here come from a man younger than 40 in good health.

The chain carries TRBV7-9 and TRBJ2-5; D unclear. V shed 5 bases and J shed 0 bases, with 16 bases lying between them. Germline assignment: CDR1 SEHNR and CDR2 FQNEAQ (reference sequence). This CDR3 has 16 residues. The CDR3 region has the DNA TGTGCCAGCAGCCAGATTGGCGGACCGTACCAAGAGACCCAGTACTTC. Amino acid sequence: CASSQIGGPYQETQYF.

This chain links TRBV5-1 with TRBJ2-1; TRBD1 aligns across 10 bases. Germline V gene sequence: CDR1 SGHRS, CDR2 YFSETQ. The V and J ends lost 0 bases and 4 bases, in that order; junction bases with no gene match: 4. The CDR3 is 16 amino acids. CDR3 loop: CASSLDLGQGYNEQFF. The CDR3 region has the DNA TGCGCCAGCAGCTTGGATTTGGGACAGGGGTACAATGAGCAGTTCTTC. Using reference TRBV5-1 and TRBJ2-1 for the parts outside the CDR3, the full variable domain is KAGVTQTPRYLIKTRGQQVTLSCSPISGHRSVSWYQQTPGQGLQFLFEYFSETQRNKGNFPGRFSGRQFSNSRSEMNVSTLELGDSALYLCASSLDLGQGYNEQFFGPGTRLTVL.

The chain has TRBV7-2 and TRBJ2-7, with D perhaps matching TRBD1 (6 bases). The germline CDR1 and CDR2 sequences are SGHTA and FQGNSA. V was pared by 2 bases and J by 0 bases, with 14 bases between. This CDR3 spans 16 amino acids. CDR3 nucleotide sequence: TGTGCCAGCAGCTTAAGTTTCGGGACATCCTCCTACGAGCAGTACTTC. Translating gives CASSLSFGTSSYEQYF.

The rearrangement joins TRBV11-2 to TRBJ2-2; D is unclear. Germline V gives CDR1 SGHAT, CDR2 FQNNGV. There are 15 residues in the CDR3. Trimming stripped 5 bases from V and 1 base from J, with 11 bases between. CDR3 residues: CASSGDLVNTGELFF. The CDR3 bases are TGTGCCAGCAGCGGAGACCTCGTGAACACCGGGGAGCTGTTTTTT.

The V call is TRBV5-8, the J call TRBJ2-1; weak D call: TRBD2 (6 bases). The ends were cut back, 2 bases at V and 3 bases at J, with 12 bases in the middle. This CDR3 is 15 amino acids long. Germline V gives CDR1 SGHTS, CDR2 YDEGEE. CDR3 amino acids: CASSLVGSSYNEQFF. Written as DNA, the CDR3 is TGTGCCAGCAGCTTAGTCGGGAGTAGCTACAATGAGCAGTTCTTC. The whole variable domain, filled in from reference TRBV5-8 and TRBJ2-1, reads EAGVTQSPTHLIKTRGQQATLRCSPISGHTSVYWYQQALGLGLQFLLWYDEGEERNRGNFPPRFSGRQFPNYSSELNVNALELEDSALYLCASSLVGSSYNEQFFGPGTRLTVL.

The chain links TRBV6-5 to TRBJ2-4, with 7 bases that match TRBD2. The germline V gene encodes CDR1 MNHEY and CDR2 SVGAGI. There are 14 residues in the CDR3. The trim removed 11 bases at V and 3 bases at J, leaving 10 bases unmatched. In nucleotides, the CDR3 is TGTGCCGCGGGGAGGGATGAGTTCAAAAACATTCAGTACTTC. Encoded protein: CAAGRDEFKNIQYF.

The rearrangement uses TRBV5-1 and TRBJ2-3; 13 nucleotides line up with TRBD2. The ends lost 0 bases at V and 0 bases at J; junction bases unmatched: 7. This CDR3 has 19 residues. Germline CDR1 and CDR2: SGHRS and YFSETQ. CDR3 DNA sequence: TGCGCCAGCAGCTTGGCACTAGCGGGAGGGCATCTCAGCACAGATACGCAGTATTTT. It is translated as CASSLALAGGHLSTDTQYF.

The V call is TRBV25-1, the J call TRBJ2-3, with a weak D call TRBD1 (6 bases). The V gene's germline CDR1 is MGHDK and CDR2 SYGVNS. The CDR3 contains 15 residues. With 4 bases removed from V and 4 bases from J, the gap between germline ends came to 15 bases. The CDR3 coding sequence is TGTGCCAGCAGTGGGCGACAGGAAGGCCCAGATACGCAGTATTTT. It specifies CASSGRQEGPDTQYF.

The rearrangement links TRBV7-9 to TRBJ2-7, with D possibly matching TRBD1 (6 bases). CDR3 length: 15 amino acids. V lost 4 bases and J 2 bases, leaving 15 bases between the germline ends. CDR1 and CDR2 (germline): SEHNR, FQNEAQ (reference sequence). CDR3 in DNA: TGTGCCAGCAGCTCCCCACAGGGCGCCCCCTACGAGCAGTACTTC. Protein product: CASSSPQGAPYEQYF.

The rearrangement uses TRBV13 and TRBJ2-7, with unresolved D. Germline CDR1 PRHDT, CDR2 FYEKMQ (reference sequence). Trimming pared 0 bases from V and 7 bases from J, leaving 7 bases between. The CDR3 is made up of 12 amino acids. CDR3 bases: TGTGCCAGCAGCTTAGGTCGCGGTGAGCAGTACTTC. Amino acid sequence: CASSLGRGEQYF.

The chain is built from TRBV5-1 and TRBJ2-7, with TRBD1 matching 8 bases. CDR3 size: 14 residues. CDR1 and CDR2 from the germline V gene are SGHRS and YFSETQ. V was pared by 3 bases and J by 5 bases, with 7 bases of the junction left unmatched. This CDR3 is CASSSGQGRHEQYF. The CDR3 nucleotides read TGCGCCAGCAGCTCCGGACAGGGTCGGCACGAGCAGTACTTC.